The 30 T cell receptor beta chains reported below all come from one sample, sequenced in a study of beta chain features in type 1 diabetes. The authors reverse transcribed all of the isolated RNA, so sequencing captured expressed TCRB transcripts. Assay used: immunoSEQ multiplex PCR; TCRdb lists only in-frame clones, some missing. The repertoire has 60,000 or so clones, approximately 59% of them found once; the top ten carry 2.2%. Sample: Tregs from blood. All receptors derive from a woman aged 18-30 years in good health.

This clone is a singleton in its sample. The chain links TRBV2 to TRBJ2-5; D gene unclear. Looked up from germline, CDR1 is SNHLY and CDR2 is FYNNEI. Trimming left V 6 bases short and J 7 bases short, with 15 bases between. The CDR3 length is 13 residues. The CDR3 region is CASRVIHLGTQYF. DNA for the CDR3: TGTGCCAGCAGAGTGATACATCTTGGGACCCAGTACTTC.

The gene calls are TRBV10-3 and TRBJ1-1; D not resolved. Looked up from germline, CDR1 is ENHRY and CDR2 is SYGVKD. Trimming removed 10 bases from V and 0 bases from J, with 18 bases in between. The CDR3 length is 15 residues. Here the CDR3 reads CASSPPRRVNTEAFF. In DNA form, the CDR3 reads TGTGCCAGCTCCCCCCCGCGGCGGGTGAACACTGAAGCTTTCTTT.

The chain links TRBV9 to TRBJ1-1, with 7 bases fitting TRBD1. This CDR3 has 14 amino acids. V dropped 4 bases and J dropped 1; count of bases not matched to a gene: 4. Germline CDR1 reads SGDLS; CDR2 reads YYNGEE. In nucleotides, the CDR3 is TGTGCCAGCAGCCAAGGGGGCGAGAACACTGAAGCTTTCTTT. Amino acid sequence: CASSQGGENTEAFF.

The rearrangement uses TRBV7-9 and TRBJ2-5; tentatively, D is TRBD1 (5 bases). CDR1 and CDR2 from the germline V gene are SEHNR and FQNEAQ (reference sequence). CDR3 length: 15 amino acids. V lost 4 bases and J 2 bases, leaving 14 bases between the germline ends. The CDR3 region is CASSSSGRTQETQYF. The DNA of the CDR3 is TGTGCCAGCAGCTCCAGTGGACGGACACAAGAGACCCAGTACTTC. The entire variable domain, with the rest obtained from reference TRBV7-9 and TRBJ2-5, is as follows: DTGVSQNPRHKITKRGQNVTFRCDPISEHNRLYWYRQTLGQGPEFLTYFQNEAQLEKSRLLSDRFSAERPKGSFSTLEIQRTEQGDSAMYLCASSSSGRTQETQYFGPGTRLLVL.

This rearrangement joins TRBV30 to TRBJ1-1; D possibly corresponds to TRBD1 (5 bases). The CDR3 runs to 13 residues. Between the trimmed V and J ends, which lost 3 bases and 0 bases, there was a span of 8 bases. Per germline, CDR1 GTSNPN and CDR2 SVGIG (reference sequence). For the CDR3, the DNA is TGTGCCTGGAGACAGGCAATGAACACTGAAGCTTTCTTT. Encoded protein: CAWRQAMNTEAFF.

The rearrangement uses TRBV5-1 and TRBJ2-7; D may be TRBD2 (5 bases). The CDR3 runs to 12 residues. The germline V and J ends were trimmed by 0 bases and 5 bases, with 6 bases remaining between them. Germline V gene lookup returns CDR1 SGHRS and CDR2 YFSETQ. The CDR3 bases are TGCGCCAGCAGCTTGGCGGGGAACGAGCAGTACTTC. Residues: CASSLAGNEQYF.

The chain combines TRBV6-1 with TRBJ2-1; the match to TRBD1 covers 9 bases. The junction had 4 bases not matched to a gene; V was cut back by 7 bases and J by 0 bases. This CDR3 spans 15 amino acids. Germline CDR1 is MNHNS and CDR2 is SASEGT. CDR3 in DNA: TGTGCCAGCACCAAGGGACAGGGCTCCTACAATGAGCAGTTCTTC. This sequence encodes CASTKGQGSYNEQFF.

CDR3 sequence reads: CASRAGGADTQYF. DNA of the CDR3: TGCGCCAGCAGAGCGGGAGGGGCAGATACGCAGTATTTT. The chain recombines TRBV10-2 with TRBJ2-3, with 10 positions matching TRBD2. CDR1 and CDR2 (germline): WSHSY, SAAADI. There are 13 residues in the CDR3. Germline trimming cut 6 bases from V and 4 bases from J; bases unmatched to any gene: 1.

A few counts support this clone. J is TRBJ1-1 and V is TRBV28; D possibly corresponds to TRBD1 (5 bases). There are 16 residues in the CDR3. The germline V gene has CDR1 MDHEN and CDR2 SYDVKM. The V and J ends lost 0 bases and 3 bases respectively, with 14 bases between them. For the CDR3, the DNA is TGTGCCAGCAGTTTATGGGGGCAGGGAAAGGACACTGAAGCTTTCTTT. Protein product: CASSLWGQGKDTEAFF.

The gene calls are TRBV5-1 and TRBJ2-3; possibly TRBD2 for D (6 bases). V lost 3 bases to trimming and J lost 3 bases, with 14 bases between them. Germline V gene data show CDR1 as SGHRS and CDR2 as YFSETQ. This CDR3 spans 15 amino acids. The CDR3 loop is CASSSDGGGTDTQYF. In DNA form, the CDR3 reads TGCGCCAGCAGCTCCGACGGGGGTGGTACAGATACGCAGTATTTT.

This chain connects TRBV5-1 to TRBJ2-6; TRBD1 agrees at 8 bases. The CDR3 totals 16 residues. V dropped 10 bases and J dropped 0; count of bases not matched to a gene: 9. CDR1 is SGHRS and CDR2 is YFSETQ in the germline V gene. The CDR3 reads CAVSGTGLSGANVLTF. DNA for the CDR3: TGCGCCGTTTCCGGGACAGGACTCTCTGGGGCCAACGTCCTGACTTTC.

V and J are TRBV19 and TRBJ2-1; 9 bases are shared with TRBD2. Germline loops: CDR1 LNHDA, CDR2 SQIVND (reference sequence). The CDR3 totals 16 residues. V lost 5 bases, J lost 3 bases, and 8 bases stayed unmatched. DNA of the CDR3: TGTGCCAGTAGTTCTTTAGCGGGAGTAGTCTACAATGAGCAGTTCTTC. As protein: CASSSLAGVVYNEQFF.

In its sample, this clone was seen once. The CDR3 coding sequence is TGCGCCAGCAGCCAAGATTCTGACAGAGTCTATGGCTACACCTTC. This sequence encodes CASSQDSDRVYGYTF. This chain joins TRBV4-1 and TRBJ1-2; tentatively, D is TRBD1 (5 bases). This CDR3 is built from 15 residues. Germline CDR1 and CDR2: MGHRA and YSYEKL. Trimming removed 0 bases at V and 4 bases at J, with 12 bases between.

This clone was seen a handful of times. The chain's CDR3 is CASSYSATNYGYTF. CDR3 nucleotides: TGTGCCAGCAGTTACTCAGCAACTAACTATGGCTACACCTTC. This rearrangement joins TRBV6-5 to TRBJ1-2; no definite D call. The CDR3 is 14 amino acids. The V end was cut by 0 bases, the J end by 0 bases, with 5 bases between. Germline CDR1 is MNHEY and CDR2 is SVGAGI.

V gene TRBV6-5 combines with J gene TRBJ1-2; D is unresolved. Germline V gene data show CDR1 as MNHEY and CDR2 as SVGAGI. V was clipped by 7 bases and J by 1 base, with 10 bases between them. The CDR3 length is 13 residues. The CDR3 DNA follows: TGTGCCAGCACTCCGCGGGATAACTATGGCTACACCTTC. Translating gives CASTPRDNYGYTF.

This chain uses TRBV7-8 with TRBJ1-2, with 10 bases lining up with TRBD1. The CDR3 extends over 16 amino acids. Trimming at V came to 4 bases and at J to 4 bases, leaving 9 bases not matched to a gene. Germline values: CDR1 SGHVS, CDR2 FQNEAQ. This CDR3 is CASSSAGTGALYGYTF. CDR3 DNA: TGTGCCAGCAGCTCTGCCGGGACAGGGGCCCTCTATGGCTACACCTTC.

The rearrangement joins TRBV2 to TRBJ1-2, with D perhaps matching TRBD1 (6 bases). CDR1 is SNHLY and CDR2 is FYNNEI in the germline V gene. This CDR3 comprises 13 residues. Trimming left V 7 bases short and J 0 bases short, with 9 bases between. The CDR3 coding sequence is TGTGCCAGCAATAACAGGGCTAACTATGGCTACACCTTC. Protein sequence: CASNNRANYGYTF.

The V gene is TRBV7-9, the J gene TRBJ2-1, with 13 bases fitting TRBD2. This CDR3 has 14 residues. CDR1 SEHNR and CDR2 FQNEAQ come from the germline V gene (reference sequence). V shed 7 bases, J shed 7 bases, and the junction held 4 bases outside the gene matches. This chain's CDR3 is CASIRTSGGNEQFF. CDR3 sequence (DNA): TGTGCCAGCATACGGACTAGCGGGGGAAATGAGCAGTTCTTC.

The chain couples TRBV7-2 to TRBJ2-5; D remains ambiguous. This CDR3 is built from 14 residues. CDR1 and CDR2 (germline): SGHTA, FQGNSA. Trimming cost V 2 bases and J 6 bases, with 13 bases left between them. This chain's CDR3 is CASSLQGQAKTQYF. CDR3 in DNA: TGTGCCAGCAGCTTACAAGGTCAGGCGAAGACCCAGTACTTC.

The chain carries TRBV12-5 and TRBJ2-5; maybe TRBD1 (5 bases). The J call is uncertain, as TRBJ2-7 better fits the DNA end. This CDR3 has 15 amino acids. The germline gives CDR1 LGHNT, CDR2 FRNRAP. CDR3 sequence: CASGPLQGRSYEQYF. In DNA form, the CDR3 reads TGTGCTAGTGGACCACTGCAGGGTAGGTCCTACGAGCAGTACTTC.

This chain's CDR3 is CASSLTYLLAGGPNTQYF. The CDR3 nucleotides read TGCGCCAGCAGCTTGACGTATCTACTAGCGGGAGGGCCCAATACGCAGTATTTT. The rearrangement joins TRBV5-1 to TRBJ2-3; 13 nucleotides align to TRBD2. Germline V lookup: CDR1 SGHRS, CDR2 YFSETQ. This CDR3 contains 18 residues. The junction had 12 bases not matched to a gene; V was cut back by 1 base and J by 7 bases.

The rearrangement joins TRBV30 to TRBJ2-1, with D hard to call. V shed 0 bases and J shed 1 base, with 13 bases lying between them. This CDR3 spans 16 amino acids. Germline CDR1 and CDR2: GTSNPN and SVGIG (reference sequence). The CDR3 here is CAWSVLGAPSYNEQFF. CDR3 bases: TGTGCCTGGAGTGTACTTGGAGCGCCGTCCTACAATGAGCAGTTCTTC.

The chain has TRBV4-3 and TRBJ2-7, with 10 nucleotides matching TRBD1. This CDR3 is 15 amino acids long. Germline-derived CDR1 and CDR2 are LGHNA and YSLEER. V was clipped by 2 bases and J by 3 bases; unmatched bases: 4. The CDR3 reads CASSQSDRGFYEQYF. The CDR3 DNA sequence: TGCGCCAGCAGCCAATCGGACAGGGGGTTCTACGAGCAGTACTTC.

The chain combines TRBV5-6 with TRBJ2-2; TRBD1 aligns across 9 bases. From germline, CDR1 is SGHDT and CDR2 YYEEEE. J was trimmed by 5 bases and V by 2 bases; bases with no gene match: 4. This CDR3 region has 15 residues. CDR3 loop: CASSFTGGRTGELFF. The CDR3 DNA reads TGTGCCAGCAGCTTCACAGGGGGCAGGACCGGGGAGCTGTTTTTT.

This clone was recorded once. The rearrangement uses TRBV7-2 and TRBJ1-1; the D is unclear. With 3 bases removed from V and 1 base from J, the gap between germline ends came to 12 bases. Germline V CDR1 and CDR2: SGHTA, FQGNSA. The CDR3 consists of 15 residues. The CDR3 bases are TGTGCCAGCAGCTTTCATCCCGGTACGAACACTGAAGCTTTCTTT. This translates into CASSFHPGTNTEAFF.

The CDR3 sequence is CASSPAAGTEAFF. CDR3 coding DNA: TGTGCCAGCAGCCCCGCCGCCGGCACTGAAGCTTTCTTT. The rearrangement joins TRBV6-1 to TRBJ1-1; D is unclear. V was trimmed by 6 bases and J by 4 bases, leaving 12 bases between them. CDR1 is MNHNS and CDR2 is SASEGT in the germline V gene. The CDR3 is made up of 13 amino acids.

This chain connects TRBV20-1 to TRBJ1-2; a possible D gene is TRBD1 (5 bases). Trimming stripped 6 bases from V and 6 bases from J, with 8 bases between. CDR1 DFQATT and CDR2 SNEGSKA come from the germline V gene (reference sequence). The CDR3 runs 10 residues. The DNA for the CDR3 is TGCAGTGCCATCAGGGATGGCTACACCTTC. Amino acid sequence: CSAIRDGYTF.

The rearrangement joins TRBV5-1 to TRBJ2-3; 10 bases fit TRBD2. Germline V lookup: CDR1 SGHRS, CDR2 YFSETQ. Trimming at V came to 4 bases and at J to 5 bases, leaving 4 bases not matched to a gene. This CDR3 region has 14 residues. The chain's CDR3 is CASSAGLAKDTQYF. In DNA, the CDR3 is TGCGCCAGCAGCGCGGGACTAGCGAAAGATACGCAGTATTTT.

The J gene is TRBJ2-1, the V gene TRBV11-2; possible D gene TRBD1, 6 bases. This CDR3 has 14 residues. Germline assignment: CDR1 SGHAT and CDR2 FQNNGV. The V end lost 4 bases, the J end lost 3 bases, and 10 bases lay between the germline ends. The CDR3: CASSSTGNYNEQFF. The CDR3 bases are TGTGCCAGCAGCTCCACAGGGAACTACAATGAGCAGTTCTTC.

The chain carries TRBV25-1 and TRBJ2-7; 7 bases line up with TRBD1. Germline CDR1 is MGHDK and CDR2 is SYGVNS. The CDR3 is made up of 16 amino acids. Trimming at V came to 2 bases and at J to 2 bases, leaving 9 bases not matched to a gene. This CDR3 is CASSETQGGGPYEQYF. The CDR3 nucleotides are TGTGCCAGCAGTGAAACACAAGGGGGCGGTCCCTACGAGCAGTACTTC.